The rows below give T cell receptor beta chains drawn from one sample of a study of response to subunit inactivated influenza vaccine. TCRdb re-derived calls from the RT-PCR reads in MiXCR, one entry per CDR3 protein. This sample carries 650,000 or so distinct CDR3 sequences, around 15% of them seen once, and the ten largest clones take approximately 7.6%. The specimen was PBMCs from blood, collected 14 days before vaccination. The receptors were gathered from a man aged 50 to 60 who received an inactivated influenza vaccine. CDR3s include the opening cysteine and the closing phenylalanine or tryptophan. D genes are given only for firm matches. Not all rows give a size; the values are once, few, many and, for expanded clones, a class.

J gene: TRBJ2-7; D gene: TRBD2; clone size: NA; V gene: TRBV4-3; CDR3 protein: CASSQGTSGPYEQYF
J gene: TRBJ2-6; D gene: TRBD1; clone size: NA; V gene: TRBV10-3; CDR3 protein: CAISGQGAGGANVLTF
J gene: TRBJ2-2; D gene: TRBD1; clone size: NA; V gene: TRBV12-3/TRBV12-4; CDR3 protein: CASSLVGDRAGELFF
J gene: TRBJ1-3; D gene: NA; clone size: many; V gene: TRBV5-1; CDR3 protein: CASSHDGPGNTIYF
J gene: TRBJ2-1; D gene: NA; clone size: NA; V gene: TRBV5-6; CDR3 protein: CASSTGGRGVDSSYNEQFF
J gene: TRBJ2-2; D gene: NA; clone size: many; V gene: TRBV29-1; CDR3 protein: CSVEDGVGYTGELFF
J gene: TRBJ1-2; D gene: NA; clone size: few; V gene: TRBV9; CDR3 protein: CASSGWDGGGVNYGYTF
J gene: TRBJ2-5; D gene: TRBD2; clone size: NA; V gene: TRBV5-1; CDR3 protein: CASPGPGGPQETQYF
J gene: TRBJ2-7; D gene: NA; clone size: NA; V gene: TRBV20-1; CDR3 protein: CSARVPGLGEQYF
J gene: TRBJ2-7; D gene: NA; clone size: NA; V gene: TRBV25-1; CDR3 protein: CASSEFRAGHNEQYF
J gene: TRBJ2-7; D gene: NA; clone size: NA; V gene: TRBV6-6; CDR3 protein: CASSAAVLLEQYF
J gene: TRBJ2-7; D gene: NA; clone size: NA; V gene: TRBV7-9; CDR3 protein: CASSLPDDDGEQYF
J gene: TRBJ2-1; D gene: TRBD2; clone size: NA; V gene: TRBV29-1; CDR3 protein: CSVEGQGGRYVFF
J gene: TRBJ2-7; D gene: NA; clone size: few; V gene: TRBV9; CDR3 protein: CASSVEPGQGGEQYF
J gene: TRBJ1-2; D gene: NA; clone size: few; V gene: TRBV7-9; CDR3 protein: CASSLAPRNYGYTF
J gene: TRBJ2-3; D gene: NA; clone size: few; V gene: TRBV5-6; CDR3 protein: CASSLLTVGTDTQYF
J gene: TRBJ2-1; D gene: TRBD2; clone size: few; V gene: TRBV20-1; CDR3 protein: CSANRPSGSIYEQFF
J gene: TRBJ1-6; D gene: TRBD1; clone size: few; V gene: TRBV15; CDR3 protein: CATSGQGPNSPLHF
J gene: TRBJ2-7; D gene: NA; clone size: many; V gene: TRBV24-1; CDR3 protein: CATSDSGPSSYEQYF
J gene: TRBJ2-3; D gene: NA; clone size: many; V gene: TRBV7-9; CDR3 protein: CASSPTGPSDTQYF
J gene: TRBJ2-5; D gene: NA; clone size: NA; V gene: TRBV10-3; CDR3 protein: CAISESTVQETQYF
J gene: TRBJ2-1; D gene: NA; clone size: few; V gene: TRBV2; CDR3 protein: CASSTKTDPSYNEQFF
J gene: TRBJ1-1; D gene: TRBD1; clone size: many; V gene: TRBV7-2; CDR3 protein: CASSLVWTGDTEAFF
J gene: TRBJ2-5; D gene: NA; clone size: many; V gene: TRBV28; CDR3 protein: CASSLLQGSLETQYF
J gene: TRBJ2-5; D gene: TRBD2; clone size: few; V gene: TRBV7-7; CDR3 protein: CASSLETSGFAGQETQYF
J gene: TRBJ2-7; D gene: NA; clone size: NA; V gene: TRBV30; CDR3 protein: CAWSISLGTSEQYF
J gene: TRBJ2-5; D gene: NA; clone size: NA; V gene: TRBV5-1; CDR3 protein: CASSVRPGTFEETQYF
J gene: TRBJ2-3; D gene: TRBD2; clone size: many; V gene: TRBV28; CDR3 protein: CASSSPYSGSTDTQYF
J gene: TRBJ2-4; D gene: NA; clone size: few; V gene: TRBV12-3/TRBV12-4; CDR3 protein: CASSRPVGTQYF
J gene: TRBJ2-1; D gene: NA; clone size: once; V gene: TRBV3-1; CDR3 protein: CASSQPGGPRLNEQFF
J gene: TRBJ2-7; D gene: NA; clone size: NA; V gene: TRBV12-3/TRBV12-4; CDR3 protein: CASSLLHGEQYF
J gene: TRBJ2-2; D gene: TRBD1; clone size: few; V gene: TRBV24-1; CDR3 protein: CATSGARGQGGTGELFF
J gene: TRBJ2-1; D gene: TRBD2; clone size: NA; V gene: TRBV5-5; CDR3 protein: CASSHPGLADAYNEQFF
J gene: TRBJ2-2; D gene: NA; clone size: many; V gene: TRBV14; CDR3 protein: CASSQVITNTGELFF
J gene: TRBJ2-3; D gene: NA; clone size: few; V gene: TRBV5-1; CDR3 protein: CASTSGYPTDTQYF
J gene: TRBJ1-2; D gene: TRBD1; clone size: many; V gene: TRBV7-9; CDR3 protein: CASRPRDRAAGYTF
J gene: TRBJ2-5; D gene: NA; clone size: few; V gene: TRBV5-5; CDR3 protein: CASSLVPGETQYF
J gene: TRBJ2-5; D gene: NA; clone size: NA; V gene: TRBV12-3/TRBV12-4; CDR3 protein: CASSPNRDGTQYF
J gene: TRBJ2-1; D gene: TRBD2; clone size: NA; V gene: TRBV5-1; CDR3 protein: CASSLAAGGGSDEQFF
J gene: TRBJ2-3; D gene: NA; clone size: NA; V gene: TRBV7-6; CDR3 protein: CASSLGQGGLDTQYF
J gene: TRBJ2-2; D gene: NA; clone size: many; V gene: TRBV5-1; CDR3 protein: CASSPTSGSAGELFF
J gene: TRBJ1-2; D gene: TRBD1; clone size: few; V gene: TRBV7-2; CDR3 protein: CASSRTGASYGYTF
J gene: TRBJ2-3; D gene: TRBD1; clone size: NA; V gene: TRBV24-1; CDR3 protein: CATSSRTGGPLSTDTQYF
J gene: TRBJ2-1; D gene: NA; clone size: NA; V gene: TRBV20-1; CDR3 protein: CSAESPLIPQAYNEQFF
J gene: TRBJ1-2; D gene: NA; clone size: NA; V gene: TRBV7-2; CDR3 protein: CASSLDHYYGYTF
J gene: TRBJ2-7; D gene: NA; clone size: NA; V gene: TRBV7-2; CDR3 protein: CASSFSGDSYEQYF
J gene: TRBJ2-2; D gene: TRBD1; clone size: many; V gene: TRBV15; CDR3 protein: CATSRGLGTGGITGELFF
J gene: TRBJ2-3; D gene: TRBD2; clone size: NA; V gene: TRBV20-1; CDR3 protein: CSASSGSTDTQYF
J gene: TRBJ2-5; D gene: NA; clone size: many; V gene: TRBV20-1; CDR3 protein: CSAHRTETQYF
J gene: TRBJ1-2; D gene: TRBD1; clone size: few; V gene: TRBV6-5; CDR3 protein: CASSITGGGYTF
J gene: TRBJ2-1; D gene: NA; clone size: few; V gene: TRBV20-1; CDR3 protein: CSARDGSWGNEQFF
J gene: TRBJ2-5; D gene: NA; clone size: NA; V gene: TRBV7-2; CDR3 protein: CASSLGQAGGQETQYF
J gene: TRBJ2-7; D gene: NA; clone size: NA; V gene: TRBV9; CDR3 protein: CASSFSKDPYEQYF
J gene: TRBJ2-5; D gene: NA; clone size: NA; V gene: TRBV29-1; CDR3 protein: CSVDPRDTVGAQYF
J gene: TRBJ2-7; D gene: NA; clone size: NA; V gene: TRBV12-3/TRBV12-4; CDR3 protein: CASSFPGPYEQYF